Here is one TCR beta chain with its context. Its specificity is not known. The CDR3 covers 15 residues. The germline gives CDR1 MNHEY, CDR2 SVGAGI. Trimming pared 6 bases from V and 0 bases from J, leaving 12 bases between. Only in-frame clones appear in the TCRdb table, and some are missing; sequencing was by immunoSEQ multiplex PCR. The repertoire has roughly 200,000 clones, 86% of them found once; the top ten carry less than 9.5%. The sample is drawn from a study of cytomegalovirus exposure and HLA in healthy donors. Turning to the study itself: According to later analysis, the same platform produced the 120 or so validation and about 630 first-cohort repertoires.

Study findings and constraints: Most TCRs appeared rarely, but some public TCRs recurred in many donors.

The receptor was isolated from a man aged 30 to 45 in good health and CMV-seropositive. Material: PBMCs. This chain links TRBV6-5 with TRBJ1-3, with D perhaps TRBD1 (6 bases). CDR3 DNA sequence: TGTGCCAGCAGCCCACGGGACACCTCTGGAAACACCATATATTTT. Its translation: CASSPRDTSGNTIYF.